This T cell receptor beta chain was sequenced in a study of T cells in localized non-small cell lung cancer. Profiled with immunoSEQ multiplex PCR; TCRdb holds only in-frame clones, not every one. Of tens of thousands of clones in the sample, about 80% were seen once. This clone was found once. Antigen specificity is unknown. CDR1 and CDR2 from the germline V gene are SGHKS and YYEKEE (reference sequence). The CDR3 spans 15 residues. V shed 3 bases, J shed 4 bases, and the junction held 5 bases outside the gene matches. Findings and limits, study-wide: Because researchers sequenced only one region of the tumor, heterogeneity is still possible. Clonality peaked in uninvolved adjacent lung rather than tumor. Higher blood T cell density tracked longer overall survival. Appearing in adjacent lung were a median about 50 of the top 100 tumor clones.

This TCR came from a male donor at least 60 years old with stage III squamous cell lung carcinoma. V usage is TRBV5-5 and J usage is TRBJ2-1; 9 bases line up with TRBD2. This specimen was peripheral blood, taken before any cancer treatment. CDR3 sequence: CASSSQRGAYNEQFF. The CDR3, as DNA: TGTGCCAGCAGCTCTCAGCGGGGGGCTTACAATGAGCAGTTCTTC.